Listed below are T cell receptor beta chains from one sample, sequenced in a study of blood T cells in healthy people across ages. TCRdb called the 5' RACE reads again in MiXCR, with one record for every CDR3 protein. The sample consists of approximately 730,000 distinct CDR3 sequences, about 42% of them appearing once. Material for sequencing was blood. These receptors originate from a woman aged 60-70 years in good health. Each CDR3 is given with its conserved first and last residue. D genes are given only for firm matches. Clone sizes are given selectively: once, few, many, or a class where the clone is expanded.

d_gene	abundance	j_gene	v_gene	CDR3aa	CDR3nt
TRBD1	many	TRBJ2-5	TRBV7-9	CASSFGTGNQETQYF	TGTGCCAGCAGCTTCGGGACAGGGAACCAAGAGACCCAGTACTTC
TRBD1	few	TRBJ1-1	TRBV6-2/TRBV6-3	CASREPGQGVTEAFF	TGTGCCAGCAGAGAGCCGGGACAGGGTGTCACTGAAGCTTTCTTT
.	many	TRBJ2-7	TRBV6-2/TRBV6-3	CASSLFYEQYF	TGTGCCAGCAGTTTATTCTACGAGCAGTACTTC
.	.	TRBJ2-1	TRBV20-1	CSAIIANEQFF	TGCAGTGCTATCATTGCCAATGAGCAGTTCTTC
.	few	TRBJ2-7	TRBV18	CASSPGQNHEQYF	TGTGCCAGCTCACCAGGACAGAACCACGAGCAGTACTTC
TRBD2	.	TRBJ2-7	TRBV29-1	CSVEDGGGETGTYEQYF	TGCAGCGTTGAAGATGGGGGAGGGGAGACGGGTACCTACGAGCAGTACTTC
.	many	TRBJ1-1	TRBV29-1	CSAHSWDEAFF	TGCAGCGCCCACAGCTGGGATGAAGCTTTCTTT
TRBD2	once	TRBJ2-7	TRBV7-2	CASRLAGGDYEQYF	TGTGCCAGCAGACTAGCGGGGGGGGACTACGAGCAGTACTTC
TRBD1	.	TRBJ2-1	TRBV7-6	CASSLGDRKQFF	TGTGCCAGCAGCTTAGGGGACAGAAAGCAGTTCTTC
.	.	TRBJ2-5	TRBV5-1	CASSLMGQRETQYF	TGCGCCAGCAGCTTGATGGGGCAAAGAGAGACCCAGTACTTC
.	.	TRBJ2-7	TRBV10-1	CASSEGQPPLYEQYF	TGCGCCAGCAGTGAGGGACAACCCCCCCTCTACGAGCAGTACTTC
TRBD2	.	TRBJ2-1	TRBV6-6	CASSYLGLAGGGEQFF	TGTGCCAGCAGTTACCTCGGGCTAGCGGGAGGAGGTGAGCAGTTCTTC
.	.	TRBJ2-3	TRBV20-1	CSAPLAGPDTQYF	TGCAGTGCTCCTTTGGCAGGGCCAGATACGCAGTATTTT
.	.	TRBJ1-5	TRBV21-1	CASRISQPQHF	TGTGCCAGCAGGATAAGTCAGCCCCAGCATTTT
.	.	TRBJ2-1	TRBV5-4	CASMRDNEQFF	TGTGCCAGCATGCGAGACAATGAGCAGTTCTTC
TRBD2	.	TRBJ2-5	TRBV5-1	CASSYRTSVEEQYF	TGCGCCAGCAGCTACCGGACTAGCGTAGAGGAGCAGTACTTC
TRBD2	.	TRBJ2-5	TRBV10-3	CAISSLSGGADEQYF	TGTGCCATTAGTTCACTTAGCGGGGGGGCCGATGAGCAGTACTTC